The 5 T cell receptor beta chains below come from one sample, sequenced in a study of shared clonotypes between healthy human individuals. TCRdb's copy holds only in-frame clones and misses some; the assay was immunoSEQ multiplex PCR. The profile shows 2 million to 2.5 million clones, almost 96% of them singletons. The specimen sequenced was naive CD4+ T cells sorted from blood. The subset here: CD45RA+ positively selected. The origin of the receptors is a man aged 18 to 29 in good health.

For the CDR3, the DNA is TGTGCCAGCAGCTTGAAAAGGTGGACTAACCCTCCAGATACGCAGTATTTT. This encodes CASSLKRWTNPPDTQYF. This rearrangement joins TRBV5-4 to TRBJ2-3, with a possible D match to TRBD2 (6 bases). The CDR3 length is 17 residues. Trimming removed 1 base from V and 4 bases from J, with 19 bases in between. The germline gives CDR1 SGHNT, CDR2 YYREEE (reference sequence).

J is TRBJ2-1 and V is TRBV28, with 10 bases matching TRBD2. Germline V gene lookup returns CDR1 MDHEN and CDR2 SYDVKM. The junction had 3 bases not matched to a gene; V was cut back by 7 bases and J by 3 bases. The CDR3 is made up of 14 amino acids. The CDR3 DNA sequence: TGTGCCAGCAATAGCGGGAGGAGCTACAATGAGCAGTTCTTC. It is translated as CASNSGRSYNEQFF.

This clone was recorded only once. V usage is TRBV7-9 and J usage is TRBJ1-4, with unresolved D. The CDR3 has 15 amino acids. Germline assignment: CDR1 SEHNR and CDR2 FQNEAQ (reference sequence). The germline V and J ends were trimmed by 1 base and 8 bases, with 14 bases remaining between them. CDR3 nucleotides: TGTGCCAGCAGCTTAGAGACAACTCGAGGGGAAAAACTGTTTTTT. It yields the protein CASSLETTRGEKLFF.

Comments on this clone: The identical CDR3 is also encoded by other nucleotide sequences in the sample. The J gene is TRBJ1-3, the V gene TRBV9; no clear D gene. In germline, CDR1 is SGDLS, CDR2 YYNGEE. The V gene lost 2 bases and the J gene lost 0 bases, with 6 bases spanning the gap. This CDR3 has 14 residues. The CDR3 DNA reads TGTGCCAGCAGCGTGGACGGCTCTGGAAACACCATATATTTT. This translates into CASSVDGSGNTIYF. The full variable domain, rest sourced from reference TRBV9 and TRBJ1-3, is DSGVTQTPKHLITATGQRVTLRCSPRSGDLSVYWYQQSLDQGLQFLIQYYNGEERAKGNILERFSAQQFPDLHSELNLSSLELGDSALYFCASSVDGSGNTIYFGEGSWLTVV.

The chain employs TRBV5-1 and TRBJ1-1, with 7 nucleotides matching TRBD1. The CDR3 length is 15 residues. The germline V gene has CDR1 SGHRS and CDR2 YFSETQ. Losses at the gene ends were 4 bases for V and 0 bases for J; bases not matched to a gene: 6. The DNA of the CDR3 is TGCGCCAGCAGCCCCGACAGGGAAATGAACACTGAAGCTTTCTTT. It specifies CASSPDREMNTEAFF.